This TCR beta chain was identified during a study of T cell changes during pregnancy in multiple sclerosis. Method: immunoSEQ multiplex PCR; TCRdb's copy keeps in-frame clones and lacks some. The table shows 20,000 to 25,000 clones, with 86% occurring only once. V was trimmed by 1 base and J by 4 bases, leaving 13 bases between them. The germline gives CDR1 SEHNR, CDR2 FQNEAQ (reference sequence). The length of the CDR3 is 15 residues. The starting material was CD8+ T cells from peripheral blood mononuclear cells, obtained in the first trimester of pregnancy. The chain employs TRBV7-9 and TRBJ1-2, with D possibly matching TRBD1 (5 bases). The clonotype was recovered from a female donor in good health, enrolled as a control in a pregnancy study. CDR3 region: CASSLEGRLIYGYTF. Written as DNA, the CDR3 is TGTGCCAGCAGCTTAGAGGGGCGCTTAATCTATGGCTACACCTTC.